The rows below give T cell receptor beta chains drawn from one sample of a study of T cell responses to AZD1222 COVID-19 vaccine. Data came from immunoSEQ multiplex PCR; TCRdb stores just in-frame clones and leaves some out. The sample shows roughly 150,000 clones, around 89% of them seen only once. Here the sequenced sample was peripheral blood, taken on day 0 of MenACWY control vaccination. The origin of the receptors is an adult in good health. Each CDR3 is given with its conserved first and last residue.

v_gene: TRBV19; j_gene: TRBJ1-5; CDR3aa: CASSPGAGNQPQHF
v_gene: TRBV12-5; j_gene: TRBJ2-5; CDR3aa: CASGSGTSGSGETQYF
v_gene: TRBV5-8; j_gene: TRBJ1-5; CDR3aa: CASSLGTDSNQPQHF
v_gene: TRBV3-1/TRBV3-2; j_gene: TRBJ2-2; CDR3aa: CASSFGGGDTGELFF
v_gene: TRBV14; j_gene: TRBJ2-1; CDR3aa: CASSPRLVGEQFF
v_gene: TRBV7-9; j_gene: TRBJ1-3; CDR3aa: CASSLPPGAGNTIYF
v_gene: TRBV19; j_gene: TRBJ2-7; CDR3aa: CASSPRGDSYEQYF
v_gene: TRBV5-1; j_gene: TRBJ2-1; CDR3aa: CASSRLAITGSYNEQFF
v_gene: TRBV18; j_gene: TRBJ2-6; CDR3aa: CASSRQGAGANVLTF
v_gene: TRBV9; j_gene: TRBJ2-1; CDR3aa: CASSSTATRRNEQFF
v_gene: TRBV18; j_gene: TRBJ1-2; CDR3aa: CASSSGIYGYTF
v_gene: TRBV7-9; j_gene: TRBJ2-1; CDR3aa: CASSLVLRGNEQFF
v_gene: TRBV7-9; j_gene: TRBJ2-5; CDR3aa: CASSPPGEETQYF
v_gene: TRBV28; j_gene: TRBJ2-7; CDR3aa: CASRGQARSYEQYF
v_gene: TRBV7-2; j_gene: TRBJ2-5; CDR3aa: CASSPRGSRGIETQYF
v_gene: TRBV4-1; j_gene: TRBJ1-5; CDR3aa: CASSQVRSFGGWSNQPQHF
v_gene: TRBV27; j_gene: TRBJ1-6; CDR3aa: CASSVDRRSSYNSPLHF
v_gene: TRBV3-1/TRBV3-2; j_gene: TRBJ1-5; CDR3aa: CASSTDRGRQPQHF
v_gene: TRBV7-9; j_gene: TRBJ1-2; CDR3aa: CASSLLTGGPGYTF
v_gene: TRBV29-1; j_gene: TRBJ1-1; CDR3aa: CSVWDRGTEAFF
v_gene: TRBV20-1; j_gene: TRBJ2-1; CDR3aa: CSASVAGGDNEQFF
v_gene: TRBV6-2/TRBV6-3; j_gene: TRBJ2-2; CDR3aa: CASSYRIPGTGYTGELFF
v_gene: TRBV18; j_gene: TRBJ1-3; CDR3aa: CASSHSSGNTIYF
v_gene: TRBV28; j_gene: TRBJ1-2; CDR3aa: CASSNQGTGARGYTF
v_gene: TRBV6-6; j_gene: TRBJ1-1; CDR3aa: CASSRSTGKNTEAFF
v_gene: TRBV6-5; j_gene: TRBJ1-6; CDR3aa: CASRDRGVGNSPLHF
v_gene: TRBV3-1/TRBV3-2; j_gene: TRBJ1-1; CDR3aa: CASSQDFRGTEAFF
v_gene: TRBV23-1; j_gene: TRBJ1-6; CDR3aa: CASSETGTGLSPLHF
v_gene: TRBV27; j_gene: TRBJ1-2; CDR3aa: CASSARTGEGIGYTF
v_gene: TRBV28; j_gene: TRBJ1-1; CDR3aa: CASSLGVVNTEAFF
v_gene: TRBV5-4; j_gene: TRBJ2-1; CDR3aa: CASSLGGGVSYNEQFF
v_gene: TRBV19; j_gene: TRBJ2-7; CDR3aa: CASHPQGNLDEQYF
v_gene: TRBV10-3; j_gene: TRBJ2-3; CDR3aa: CAISGLSPSGGNTQYF